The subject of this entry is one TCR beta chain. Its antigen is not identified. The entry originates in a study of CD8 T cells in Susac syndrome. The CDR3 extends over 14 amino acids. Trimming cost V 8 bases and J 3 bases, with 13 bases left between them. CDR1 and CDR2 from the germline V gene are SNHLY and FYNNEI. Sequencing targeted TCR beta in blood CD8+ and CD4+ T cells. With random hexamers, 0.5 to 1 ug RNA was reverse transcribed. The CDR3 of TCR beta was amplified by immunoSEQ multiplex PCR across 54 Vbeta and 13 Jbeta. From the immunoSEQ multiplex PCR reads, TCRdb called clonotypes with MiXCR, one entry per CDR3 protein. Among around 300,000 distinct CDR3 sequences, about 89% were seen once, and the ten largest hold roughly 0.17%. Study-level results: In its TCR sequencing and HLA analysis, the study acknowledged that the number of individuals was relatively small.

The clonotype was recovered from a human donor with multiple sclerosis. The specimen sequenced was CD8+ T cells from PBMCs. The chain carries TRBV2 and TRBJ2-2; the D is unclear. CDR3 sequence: CASSRVGYTGELFF. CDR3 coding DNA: TGTGCCAGCTCTCGGGTCGGCTACACCGGGGAGCTGTTTTTT. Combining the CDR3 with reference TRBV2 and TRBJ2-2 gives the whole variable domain EPEVTQTPSHQVTQMGQEVILRCVPISNHLYFYWYRQILGQKVEFLVSFYNNEISEKSEIFDDQFSVERPDGSNFTLKIRSTKLEDSAMYFCASSRVGYTGELFFGEGSRLTVL.